The clone carrying this T cell receptor (beta chain) was seen many times. Its antigen is unknown. The sample is drawn from a study of Graves' ophthalmopathy and Graves' hyperthyroidism. Study-wide findings and caveats: A model built from 13 signatures distinguished ophthalmopathy from stable hyperthyroidism with approximately 89% sensitivity and about 80% specificity. Blood also carried most expanded thyroid clonotypes exceeding 0.001 frequency.

Amplifying from RNA transcripts, the study obtained TCR beta CDR3 regions. After a first-round RT-PCR with HTBI primers, a second-round multiplex PCR was run. TCRdb re-derived calls from the multiplex PCR reads in MiXCR, one entry per CDR3 protein. The table lists fewer than 650,000 distinct CDR3 sequences, about 20% of them singletons, with approximately 7% in the top ten. Trimming removed 8 bases from V and 2 bases from J, with 10 bases in between. The CDR3 is made up of 12 amino acids. Hyperthyroidism in these 18- to 65-year-old patients was newly diagnosed, lasting under 2 months. Orbital computed tomography, together with clinical symptoms, serum thyroxine, TRAb and thyroid ultrasound, was used for diagnosis.

The chain carries TRBV12-3 or TRBV12-4 and TRBJ2-7, with D possibly matching TRBD1 (6 bases). This clonotype was sampled from a woman aged 18-29 years with stable Graves' hyperthyroidism. Some clones in this sample may be carry-over from other donors' samples. Sequenced input: peripheral blood. The CDR3 DNA follows: TGTGCCAGCTCCGGGACACCCTACGAGCAGTACTTC. This gives the protein CASSGTPYEQYF.